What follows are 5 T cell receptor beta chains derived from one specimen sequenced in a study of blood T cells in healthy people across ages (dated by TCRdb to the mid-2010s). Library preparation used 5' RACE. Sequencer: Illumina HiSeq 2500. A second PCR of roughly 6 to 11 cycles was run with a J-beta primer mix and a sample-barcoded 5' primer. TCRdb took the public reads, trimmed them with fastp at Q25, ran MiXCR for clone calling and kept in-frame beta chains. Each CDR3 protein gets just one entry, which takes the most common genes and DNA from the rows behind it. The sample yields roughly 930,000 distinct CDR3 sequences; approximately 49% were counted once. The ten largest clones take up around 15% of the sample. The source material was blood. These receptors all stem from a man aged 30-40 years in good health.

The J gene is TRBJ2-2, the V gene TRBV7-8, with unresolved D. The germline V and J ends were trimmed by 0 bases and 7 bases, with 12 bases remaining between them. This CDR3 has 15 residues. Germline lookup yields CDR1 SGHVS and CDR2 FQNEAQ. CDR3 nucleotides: TGTGCCAGCAGCTTAGCCCGAATCCAAAGCGGGGAGCTGTTTTTT. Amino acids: CASSLARIQSGELFF.

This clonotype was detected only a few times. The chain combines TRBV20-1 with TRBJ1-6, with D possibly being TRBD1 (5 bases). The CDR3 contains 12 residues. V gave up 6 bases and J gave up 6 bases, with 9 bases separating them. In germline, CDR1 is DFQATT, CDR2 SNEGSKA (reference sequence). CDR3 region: CSAPGTNSPLHF. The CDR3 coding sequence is TGCAGTGCCCCCGGGACTAATTCACCCCTCCACTTT.

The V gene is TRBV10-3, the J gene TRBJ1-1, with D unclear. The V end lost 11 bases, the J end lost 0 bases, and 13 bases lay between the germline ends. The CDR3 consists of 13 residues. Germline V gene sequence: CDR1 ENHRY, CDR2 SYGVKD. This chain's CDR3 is CAAVAQMNTEAFF. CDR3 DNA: TGTGCCGCCGTCGCGCAGATGAACACTGAAGCTTTCTTT.

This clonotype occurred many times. This chain's CDR3 is CASSFWDRQETQYF. Written as DNA, the CDR3 is TGTGCCAGCAGCTTTTGGGACAGGCAAGAGACCCAGTACTTC. V usage is TRBV11-3 and J usage is TRBJ2-5; 8 nucleotides line up with TRBD1. V lost 3 bases to trimming and J lost 2 bases; unmatched junction nucleotides: 2. The CDR3 covers 14 residues. Germline V gene data show CDR1 as SGHNT and CDR2 as YENEEA.

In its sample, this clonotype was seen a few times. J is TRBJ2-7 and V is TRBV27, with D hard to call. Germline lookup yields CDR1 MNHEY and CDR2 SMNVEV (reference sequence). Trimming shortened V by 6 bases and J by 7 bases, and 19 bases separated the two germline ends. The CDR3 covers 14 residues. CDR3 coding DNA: TGTGCCAGCAGATCCGACCGGGCCGTCGGAGAGCAGTACTTC. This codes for CASRSDRAVGEQYF.